This TCR beta chain was recorded in a study of T cells in Graves' hyperthyroidism and ophthalmopathy. Diagnoses used clinical symptoms, serum thyroxine and TRAb, thyroid ultrasound and orbital computed tomography. A remark on this clonotype: Its specificity is unknown.

RNA transcripts served as the template for amplifying TCR beta CDR3 regions. TCR CDR3 underwent first-round RT-PCR with the HTBI primer set. From the multiplex PCR reads, TCRdb called clonotypes with MiXCR, one entry per CDR3 protein. The top ten clones hold around 13% of a sample with hundreds of thousands of distinct CDR3 sequences, approximately 14% of them seen once. Study-level results: A model of 13 V-J features distinguished ophthalmopathy from stable hyperthyroidism. The model foresaw ophthalmopathy a median about 6.1 months prior to onset. In blood, most of the thyroid clonotypes expanded above 0.001 were also present.

This TCR was recovered from a woman aged 45-65 years with Graves' ophthalmopathy. Material: blood.

The CDR3, as DNA: TGTGCCAGCAGCCGGATCGGGGGCGTCTCCTACAATGAGCAGTTCTTC. Protein product: CASSRIGGVSYNEQFF. The gene calls are TRBV7-3 and TRBJ2-1; the D gene could be TRBD1 or TRBD2 (6 bases each). V was pared by 5 bases and J by 0 bases, with 14 bases between. CDR3 size: 16 residues. CDR1 is SGHTA and CDR2 is FQGTGA in the germline V gene.